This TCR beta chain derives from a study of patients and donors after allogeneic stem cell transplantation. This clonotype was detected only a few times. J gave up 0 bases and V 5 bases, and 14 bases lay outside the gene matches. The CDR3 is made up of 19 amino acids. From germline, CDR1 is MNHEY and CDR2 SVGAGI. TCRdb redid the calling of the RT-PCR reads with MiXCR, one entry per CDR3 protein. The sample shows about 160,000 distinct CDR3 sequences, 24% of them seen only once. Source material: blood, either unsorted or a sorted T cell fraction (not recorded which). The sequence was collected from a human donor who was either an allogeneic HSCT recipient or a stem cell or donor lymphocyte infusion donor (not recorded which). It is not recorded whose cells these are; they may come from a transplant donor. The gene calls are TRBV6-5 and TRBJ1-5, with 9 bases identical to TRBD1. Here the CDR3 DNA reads TGTGCCAGCAGTGCCCGCACAGGGGGCGGCTTACATAGCAATCAGCCCCAGCATTTT. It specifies CASSARTGGGLHSNQPQHF.